The 2 T cell receptor beta chains below were found in one sample sequenced in a study of blood T cell repertoires in COVID-19 (dated by TCRdb to 2020 to 2022). The library was made by the immunoSEQ multiplex PCR assay. Not all clones reach the TCRdb copy of this immuneACCESS table, which keeps in-frame sequences only. Checked studies attribute under half of the gap to unresolved V genes and leave the rest unexplained. This sample gives over 130,000 clones in total; roughly 90% of them show up just once. Of the sample, less than 4.5% is held by the ten largest clones. Input material: peripheral blood. The receptor set was obtained from a woman in her sixties or seventies with active or convalescent COVID-19.

The chain is built from TRBV5-1 and TRBJ2-5, with 9 bases matching TRBD2. This CDR3 is 16 amino acids long. J was trimmed by 2 bases and V by 0 bases; bases with no gene match: 5. From germline, CDR1 is SGHRS and CDR2 YFSETQ. The CDR3 bases are TGCGCCAGCAGCTTGGGCGGGGGGGCCGGTCAAGAGACCCAGTACTTC. Amino acid sequence: CASSLGGGAGQETQYF.

V and J are TRBV4-3 and TRBJ1-2; TRBD1 matches 8 bases. This CDR3 is built from 15 residues. CDR1 and CDR2 from the germline V gene are LGHNA and YSLEER. Trimming removed 4 bases from V and 1 base from J; junction bases left unmatched: 5. The CDR3 coding sequence is TGCGCCAGCAGCCCGGGACAGGCGATTAACTATGGCTACACCTTC. Residues: CASSPGQAINYGYTF.